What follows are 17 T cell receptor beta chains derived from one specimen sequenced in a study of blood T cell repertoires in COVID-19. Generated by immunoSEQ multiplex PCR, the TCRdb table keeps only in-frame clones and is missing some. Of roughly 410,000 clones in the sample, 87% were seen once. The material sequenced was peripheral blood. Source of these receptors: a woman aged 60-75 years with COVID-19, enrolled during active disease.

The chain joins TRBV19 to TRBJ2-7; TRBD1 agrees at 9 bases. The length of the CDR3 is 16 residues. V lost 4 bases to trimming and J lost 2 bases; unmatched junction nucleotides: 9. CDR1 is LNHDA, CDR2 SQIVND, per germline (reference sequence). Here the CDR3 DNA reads TGTGCCAGTAGTACCCGCCGGGACAGGGATCCCTACGAGCAGTACTTC. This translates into CASSTRRDRDPYEQYF.

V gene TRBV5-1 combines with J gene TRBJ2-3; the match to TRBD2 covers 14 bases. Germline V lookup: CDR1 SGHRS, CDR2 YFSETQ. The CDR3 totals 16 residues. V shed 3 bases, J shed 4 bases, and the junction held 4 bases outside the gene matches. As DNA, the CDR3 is TGCGCCAGCAGCTCGACTAGCGGGGGGGCCTCAGATACGCAGTATTTT. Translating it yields CASSSTSGGASDTQYF.

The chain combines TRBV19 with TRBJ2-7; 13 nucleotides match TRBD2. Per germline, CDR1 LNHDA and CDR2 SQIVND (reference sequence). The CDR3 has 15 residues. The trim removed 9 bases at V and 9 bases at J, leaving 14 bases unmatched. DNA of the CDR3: TGTGCCAGCTCTCCCGGGACTAGCGGGGCCAGCGGGCAGTACTTC. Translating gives CASSPGTSGASGQYF. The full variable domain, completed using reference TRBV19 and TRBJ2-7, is DGGITQSPKYLFRKEGQNVTLSCEQNLNHDAMYWYRQDPGQGLRLIYYSQIVNDFQKGDIAEGYSVSREKKESFPLTVTSAQKNPTAFYLCASSPGTSGASGQYFGPGTRLTVT.

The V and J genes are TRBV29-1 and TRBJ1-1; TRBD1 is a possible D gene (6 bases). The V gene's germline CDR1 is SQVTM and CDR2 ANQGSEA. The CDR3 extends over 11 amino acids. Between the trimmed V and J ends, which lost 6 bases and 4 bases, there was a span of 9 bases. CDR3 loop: CSVQQGTEAFF. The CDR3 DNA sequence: TGCAGCGTGCAACAGGGCACTGAAGCTTTCTTT.

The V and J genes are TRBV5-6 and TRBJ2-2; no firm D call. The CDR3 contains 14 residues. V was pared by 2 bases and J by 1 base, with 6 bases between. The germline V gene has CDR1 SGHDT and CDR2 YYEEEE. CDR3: CASSLLLNTGELFF. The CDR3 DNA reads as TGTGCCAGCAGCTTATTATTGAACACCGGGGAGCTGTTTTTT.

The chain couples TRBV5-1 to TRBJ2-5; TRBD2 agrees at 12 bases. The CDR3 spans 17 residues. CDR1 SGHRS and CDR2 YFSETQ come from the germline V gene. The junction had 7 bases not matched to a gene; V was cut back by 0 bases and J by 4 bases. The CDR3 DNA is TGCGCCAGCAGCTTGGGTCTAGCGGGGGGGCTTGCAGAGACCCAGTACTTC. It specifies CASSLGLAGGLAETQYF.

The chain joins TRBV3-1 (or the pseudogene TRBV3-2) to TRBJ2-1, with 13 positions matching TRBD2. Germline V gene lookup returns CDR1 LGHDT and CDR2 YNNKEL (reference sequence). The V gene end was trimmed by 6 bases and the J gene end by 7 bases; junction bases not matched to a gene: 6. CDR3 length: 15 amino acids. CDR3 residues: CASSLLAGGGNEQFF. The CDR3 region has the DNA TGTGCCAGCAGTTTACTAGCGGGGGGGGGAAATGAGCAGTTCTTC.

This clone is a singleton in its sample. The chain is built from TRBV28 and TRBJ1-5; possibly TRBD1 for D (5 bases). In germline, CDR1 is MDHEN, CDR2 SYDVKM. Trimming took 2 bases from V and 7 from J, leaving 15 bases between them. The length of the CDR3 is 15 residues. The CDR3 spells CASSLQGEQMQPQHF. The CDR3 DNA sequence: TGTGCCAGCAGTTTACAAGGGGAACAAATGCAGCCCCAGCATTTT.

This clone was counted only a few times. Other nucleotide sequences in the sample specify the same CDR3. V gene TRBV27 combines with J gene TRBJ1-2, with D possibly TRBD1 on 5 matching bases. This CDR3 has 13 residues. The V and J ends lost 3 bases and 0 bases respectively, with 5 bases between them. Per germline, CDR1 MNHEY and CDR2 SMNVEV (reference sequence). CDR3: CASSLTANYGYTF. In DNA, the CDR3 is TGTGCCAGCAGTTTGACAGCTAACTATGGCTACACCTTC.

CDR3 sequence: CASRPSPGDYEGYTF. CDR3 DNA sequence: TGTGCAAGTCGCCCCAGCCCCGGGGATTATGAGGGCTACACCTTC. This sequence joins TRBV12-2 and TRBJ1-2. TRBV12-2 is a listed pseudogene. The CDR3 has 15 residues.

The CDR3, as DNA: TGTGCCAGCAGCTCTGAGAGTTCTGGAAACACCATATATTTT. It codes for CASSSESSGNTIYF. The V gene is TRBV5-8, the J gene TRBJ1-3; D is unresolved. This CDR3 comprises 14 residues. CDR1 and CDR2 from the germline V gene are SGHTS and YDEGEE. V lost 3 bases to trimming and J lost 1 base, with 8 bases between them.

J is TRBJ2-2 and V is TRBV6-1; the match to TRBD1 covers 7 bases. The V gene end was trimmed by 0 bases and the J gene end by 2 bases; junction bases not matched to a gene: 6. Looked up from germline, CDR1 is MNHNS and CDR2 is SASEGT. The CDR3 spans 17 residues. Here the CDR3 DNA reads TGTGCCAGCAGTGAAGCCCCAGGGGGTATTAACACCGGGGAGCTGTTTTTT. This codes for CASSEAPGGINTGELFF.

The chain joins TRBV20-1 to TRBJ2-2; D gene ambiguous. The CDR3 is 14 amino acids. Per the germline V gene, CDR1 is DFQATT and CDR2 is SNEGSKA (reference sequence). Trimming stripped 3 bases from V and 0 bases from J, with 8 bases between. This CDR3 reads CSASWRPNTGELFF. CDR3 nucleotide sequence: TGCAGTGCTAGTTGGCGGCCGAACACCGGGGAGCTGTTTTTT.

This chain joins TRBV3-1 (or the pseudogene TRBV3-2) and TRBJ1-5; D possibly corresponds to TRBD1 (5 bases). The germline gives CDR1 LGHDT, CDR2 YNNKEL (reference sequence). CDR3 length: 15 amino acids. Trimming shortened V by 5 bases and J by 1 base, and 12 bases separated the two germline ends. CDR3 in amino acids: CASSGGGLSNQPQHF. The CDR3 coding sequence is TGTGCCAGCAGCGGTGGGGGACTAAGCAATCAGCCCCAGCATTTT.

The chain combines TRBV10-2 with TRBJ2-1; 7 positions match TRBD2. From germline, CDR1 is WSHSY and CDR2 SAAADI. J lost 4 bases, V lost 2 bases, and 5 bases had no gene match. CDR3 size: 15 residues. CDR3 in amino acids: CASSEIAGGYNEQFF. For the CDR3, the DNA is TGCGCCAGCAGTGAGATAGCGGGCGGATACAATGAGCAGTTCTTC.

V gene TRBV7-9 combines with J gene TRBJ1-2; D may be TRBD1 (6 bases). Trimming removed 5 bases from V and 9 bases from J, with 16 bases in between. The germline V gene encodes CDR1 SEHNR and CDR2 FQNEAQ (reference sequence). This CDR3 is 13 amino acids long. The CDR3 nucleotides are TGTGCCAGCAGCCAAGGGGGGGCTCCTAGCTACACCTTC. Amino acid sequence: CASSQGGAPSYTF.

CDR3 sequence reads: CASSIQGEKLFF. CDR3 nucleotide sequence: TGTGCCAGTAGTATCCAGGGAGAAAAACTGTTTTTT. The chain recombines TRBV19 with TRBJ1-4, with TRBD1 as a possible D gene (5 bases). V lost 3 bases and J lost 8, with 7 bases in between. There are 12 residues in the CDR3. CDR1 is LNHDA, CDR2 SQIVND, per germline (reference sequence).